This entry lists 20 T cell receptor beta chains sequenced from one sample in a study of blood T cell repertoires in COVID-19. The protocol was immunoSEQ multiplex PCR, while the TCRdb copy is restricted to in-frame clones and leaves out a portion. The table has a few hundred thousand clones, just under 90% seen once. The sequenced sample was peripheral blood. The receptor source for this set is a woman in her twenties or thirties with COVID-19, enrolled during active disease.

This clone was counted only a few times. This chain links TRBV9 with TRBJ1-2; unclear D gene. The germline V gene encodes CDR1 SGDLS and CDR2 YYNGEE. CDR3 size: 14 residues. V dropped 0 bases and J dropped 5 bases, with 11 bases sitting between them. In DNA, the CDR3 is TGTGCCAGCAGCGTAGGGGAGGTAGGGTATGGCTACACCTTC. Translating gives CASSVGEVGYGYTF.

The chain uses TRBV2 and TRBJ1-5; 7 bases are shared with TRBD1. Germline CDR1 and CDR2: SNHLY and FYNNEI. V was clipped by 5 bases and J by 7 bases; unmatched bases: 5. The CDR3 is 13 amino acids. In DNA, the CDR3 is TGTGCCAGCAGTAGACAGGGAACCCAGCCCCAGCATTTT. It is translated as CASSRQGTQPQHF.

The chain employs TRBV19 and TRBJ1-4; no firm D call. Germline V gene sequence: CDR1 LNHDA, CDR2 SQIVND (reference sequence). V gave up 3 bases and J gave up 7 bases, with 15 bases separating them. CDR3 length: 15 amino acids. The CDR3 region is CASSIKGHRGEKLFF. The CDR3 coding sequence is TGTGCCAGTAGTATCAAGGGTCACCGGGGTGAAAAACTGTTTTTT.

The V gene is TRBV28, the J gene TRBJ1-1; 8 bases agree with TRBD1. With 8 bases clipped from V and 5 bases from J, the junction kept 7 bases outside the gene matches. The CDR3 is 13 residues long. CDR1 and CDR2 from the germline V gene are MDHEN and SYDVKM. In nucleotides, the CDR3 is TGTGCCAGCCTCGGGGACAGGCGGACTGAAGCTTTCTTT. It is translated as CASLGDRRTEAFF.

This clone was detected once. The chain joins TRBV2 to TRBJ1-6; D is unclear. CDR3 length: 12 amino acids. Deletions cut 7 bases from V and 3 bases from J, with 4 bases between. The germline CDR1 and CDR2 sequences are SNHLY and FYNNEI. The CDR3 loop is CASTLYNSPLHF. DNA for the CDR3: TGTGCCAGCACCCTCTATAATTCACCCCTCCACTTT.

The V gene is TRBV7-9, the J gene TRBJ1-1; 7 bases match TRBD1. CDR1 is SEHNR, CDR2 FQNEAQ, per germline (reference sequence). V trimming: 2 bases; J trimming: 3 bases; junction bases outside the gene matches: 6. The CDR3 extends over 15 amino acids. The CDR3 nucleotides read TGTGCCAGCAGCTTATCCCCCGGGACAGACACTGAAGCTTTCTTT. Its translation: CASSLSPGTDTEAFF.

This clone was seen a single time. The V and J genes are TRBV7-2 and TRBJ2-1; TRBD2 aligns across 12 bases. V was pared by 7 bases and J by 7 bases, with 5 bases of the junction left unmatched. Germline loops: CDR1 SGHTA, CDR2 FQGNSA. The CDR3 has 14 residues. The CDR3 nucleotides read TGTGCCAGCAAACCTAGCGGGGGGGCAAATGAGCAGTTCTTC. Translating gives CASKPSGGANEQFF.

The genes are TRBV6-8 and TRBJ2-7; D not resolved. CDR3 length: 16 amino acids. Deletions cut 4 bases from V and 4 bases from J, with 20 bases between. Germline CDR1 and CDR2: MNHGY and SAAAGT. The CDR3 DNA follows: TGTGCCAGCAGTTGCCCCCCGAACATTGTTACATACGAGCAGTACGTC. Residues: CASSCPPNIVTYEQYV.

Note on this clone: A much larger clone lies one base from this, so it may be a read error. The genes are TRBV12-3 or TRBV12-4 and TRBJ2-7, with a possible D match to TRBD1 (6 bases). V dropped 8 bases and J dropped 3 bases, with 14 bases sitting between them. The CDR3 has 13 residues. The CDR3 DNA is TGTGCCAGCTCAACCGGGACATTCTACGAGCAGTACTTC. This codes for CASSTGTFYEQYF.

This CDR3 reads CASRGTGELFF. CDR3 nucleotide sequence: TGCGCCAGCAGGGGGACAGGGGAACTGTTTTTT. The genes are TRBV5-1 and TRBJ1-4, with 10 bases matching TRBD1. The CDR3 runs 11 residues. With 5 bases clipped from V and 12 bases from J, the junction kept 1 base outside the gene matches. Germline CDR1 is SGHRS and CDR2 is YFSETQ. Looking up the rest from reference TRBV5-1 and TRBJ1-4 gives the full variable domain: KAGVTQTPRYLIKTRGQQVTLSCSPISGHRSVSWYQQTPGQGLQFLFEYFSETQRNKGNFPGRFSGRQFSNSRSEMNVSTLELGDSALYLCASRGTGELFFGSGTQLSVL.

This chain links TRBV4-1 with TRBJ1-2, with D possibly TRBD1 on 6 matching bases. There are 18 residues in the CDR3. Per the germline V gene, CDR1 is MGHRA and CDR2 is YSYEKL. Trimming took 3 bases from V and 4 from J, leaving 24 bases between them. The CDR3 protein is CASSQAVLRTASPYGYTF. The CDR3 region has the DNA TGCGCCAGCAGCCAGGCCGTGTTGAGGACAGCGAGCCCCTATGGCTACACCTTC.

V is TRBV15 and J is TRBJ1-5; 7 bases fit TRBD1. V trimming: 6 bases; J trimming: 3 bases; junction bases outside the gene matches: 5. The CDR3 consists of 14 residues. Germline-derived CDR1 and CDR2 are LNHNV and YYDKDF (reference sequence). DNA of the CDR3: TGTGCCACCAGACCGACAGGGTTCAATCAGCCCCAGCATTTT. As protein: CATRPTGFNQPQHF.

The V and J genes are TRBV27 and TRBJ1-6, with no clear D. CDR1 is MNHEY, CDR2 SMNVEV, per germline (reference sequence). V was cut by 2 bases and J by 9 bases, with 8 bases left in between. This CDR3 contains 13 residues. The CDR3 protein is CASSLQEGSPLHF. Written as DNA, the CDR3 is TGTGCCAGCAGTTTACAGGAGGGTTCACCCCTCCACTTT.

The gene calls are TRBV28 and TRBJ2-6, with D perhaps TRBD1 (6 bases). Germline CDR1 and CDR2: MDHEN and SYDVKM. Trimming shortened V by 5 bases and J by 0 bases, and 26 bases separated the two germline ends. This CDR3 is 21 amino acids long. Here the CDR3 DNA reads TGTGCCAGCAGTACACGGACAGCGCCGGCAACGACTTACTCTGGGGCCAACGTCCTGACTTTC. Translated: CASSTRTAPATTYSGANVLTF.

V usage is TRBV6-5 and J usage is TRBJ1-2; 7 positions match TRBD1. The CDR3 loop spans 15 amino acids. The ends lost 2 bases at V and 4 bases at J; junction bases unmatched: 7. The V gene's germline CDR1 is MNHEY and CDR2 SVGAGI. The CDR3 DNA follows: TGTGCCAGCAGTTACCGACTCGCAGGGGGCTATGGCTACACCTTC. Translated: CASSYRLAGGYGYTF.

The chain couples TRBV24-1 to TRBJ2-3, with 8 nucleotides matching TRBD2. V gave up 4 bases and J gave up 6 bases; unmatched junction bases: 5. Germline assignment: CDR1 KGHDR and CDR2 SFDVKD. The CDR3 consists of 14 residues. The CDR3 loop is CATSEPRGGDTQYF. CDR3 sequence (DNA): TGTGCCACCAGTGAACCTCGGGGGGGGGATACGCAGTATTTT.

DNA for the CDR3: TGCGCCAGCAGCCAAGGTTTCGCGGGAGAAGCTTTCTTT. Translating it yields CASSQGFAGEAFF. V usage is TRBV4-1 and J usage is TRBJ1-1; D unclear. The CDR3 covers 13 residues. V lost 1 base to trimming and J lost 8 bases, with 11 bases between them. The germline CDR1 and CDR2 sequences are MGHRA and YSYEKL.

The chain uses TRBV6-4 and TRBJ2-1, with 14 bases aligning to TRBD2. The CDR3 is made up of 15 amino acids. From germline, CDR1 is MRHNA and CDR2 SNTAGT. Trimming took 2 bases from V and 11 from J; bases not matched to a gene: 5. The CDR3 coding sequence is TGTGCCAGCAGTGACGAAGGACTAGCGGGGGGACAGCAGTTCTTC. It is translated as CASSDEGLAGGQQFF.

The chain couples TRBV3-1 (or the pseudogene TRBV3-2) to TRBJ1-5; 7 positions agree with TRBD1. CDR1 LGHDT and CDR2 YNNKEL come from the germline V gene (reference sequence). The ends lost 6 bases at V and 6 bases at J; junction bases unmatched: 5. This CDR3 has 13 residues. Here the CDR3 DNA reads TGTGCCAGCAGTCACAGGGGATTTCAGCCCCAGCATTTT. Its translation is CASSHRGFQPQHF.

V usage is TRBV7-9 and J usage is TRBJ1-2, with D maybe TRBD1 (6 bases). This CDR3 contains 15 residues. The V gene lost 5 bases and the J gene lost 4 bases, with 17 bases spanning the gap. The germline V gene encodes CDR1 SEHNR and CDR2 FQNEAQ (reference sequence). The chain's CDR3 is CASSHIRDTSYGYTF. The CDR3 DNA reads TGTGCCAGCAGCCACATCCGGGACACCTCCTATGGCTACACCTTC.